The table lists the clone carrying this T cell receptor (beta chain) with many counts. Antigen specificity is unknown. Arm-PCR of CDR3 regions with iRepertoire HTBI primers generated TCR beta libraries. TCRdb recomputed calls from the multiplex PCR reads with MiXCR, one row per CDR3 protein. This sample has about 450,000 distinct CDR3 sequences; less than 25% occur once, and the top ten carry about a quarter. These data are taken from a study of regulatory T cells in long-lasting Graves disease. Study-level findings and limits: Persistent Graves' patients had lower TCR diversity than newly diagnosed ones.

Time point meaning: persistent/refractory GD, antithyroid drugs over 5 years with positive TRAb. RNA extracted from PBMCs served as the sequencing template. The receptor's source is a female donor with Graves disease. The sequencing here drew on peripheral blood mononuclear cells (PBMCs), taken when the disease was refractory, from a patient treated with antithyroid drugs.

Written as DNA, the CDR3 is TGCAGCGTTGAAGATTGGGGCAGGGGAACTTTGAAGACCCAGTACTTC. Translating it yields CSVEDWGRGTLKTQYF. V is TRBV29-1 and J is TRBJ2-5; D is perhaps TRBD1 (6 bases). This CDR3 is 16 amino acids long. Germline values: CDR1 SQVTM, CDR2 ANQGSEA. The V gene lost 0 bases and the J gene lost 6 bases, with 20 bases spanning the gap.